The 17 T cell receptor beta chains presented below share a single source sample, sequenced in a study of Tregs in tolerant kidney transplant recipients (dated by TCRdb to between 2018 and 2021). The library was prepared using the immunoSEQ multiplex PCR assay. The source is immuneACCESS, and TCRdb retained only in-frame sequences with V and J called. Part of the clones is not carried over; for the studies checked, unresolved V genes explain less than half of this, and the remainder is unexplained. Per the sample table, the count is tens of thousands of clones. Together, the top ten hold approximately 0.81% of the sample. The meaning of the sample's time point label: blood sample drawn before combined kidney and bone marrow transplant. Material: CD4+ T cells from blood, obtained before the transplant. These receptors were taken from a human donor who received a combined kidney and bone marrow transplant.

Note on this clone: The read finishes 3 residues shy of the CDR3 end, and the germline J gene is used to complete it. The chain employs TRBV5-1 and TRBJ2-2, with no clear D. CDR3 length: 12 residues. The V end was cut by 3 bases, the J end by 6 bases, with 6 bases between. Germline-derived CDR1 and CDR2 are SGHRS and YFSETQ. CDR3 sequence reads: CASSSVAGELFF. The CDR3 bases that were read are TGCGCCAGCAGCTCGGTCGCCGGGGAG.

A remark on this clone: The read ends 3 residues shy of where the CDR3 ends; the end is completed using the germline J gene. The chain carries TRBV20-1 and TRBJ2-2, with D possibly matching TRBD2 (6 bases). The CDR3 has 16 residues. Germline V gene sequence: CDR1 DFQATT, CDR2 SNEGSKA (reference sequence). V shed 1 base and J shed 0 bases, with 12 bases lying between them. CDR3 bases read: TGCAGTGCTAGAGGAGGCGGGGCCGCGAACACCGGGGAG. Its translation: CSARGGGAANTGE. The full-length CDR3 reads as CSARGGGAANTGELFF.

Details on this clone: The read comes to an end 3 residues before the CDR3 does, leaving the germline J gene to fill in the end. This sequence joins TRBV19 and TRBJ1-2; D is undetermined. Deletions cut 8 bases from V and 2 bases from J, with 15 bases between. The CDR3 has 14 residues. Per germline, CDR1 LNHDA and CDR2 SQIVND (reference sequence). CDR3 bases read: TGTGCCAGTCGCGGCGGCGATTTAAACTATGGC. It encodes CASRGGDLNYG. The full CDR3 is CASRGGDLNYGYTF. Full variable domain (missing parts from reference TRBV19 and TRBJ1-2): DGGITQSPKYLFRKEGQNVTLSCEQNLNHDAMYWYRQDPGQGLRLIYYSQIVNDFQKGDIAEGYSVSREKKESFPLTVTSAQKNPTAFYLCASRGGDLNYGYTFGSGTRLTVV.

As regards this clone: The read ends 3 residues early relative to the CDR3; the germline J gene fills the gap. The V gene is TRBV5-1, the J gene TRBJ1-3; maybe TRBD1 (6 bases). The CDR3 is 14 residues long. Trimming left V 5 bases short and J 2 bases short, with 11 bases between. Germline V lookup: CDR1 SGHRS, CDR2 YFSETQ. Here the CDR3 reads CASRLQGTGNTIYF. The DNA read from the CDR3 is TGCGCCAGCAGACTACAGGGTACTGGAAACACC.

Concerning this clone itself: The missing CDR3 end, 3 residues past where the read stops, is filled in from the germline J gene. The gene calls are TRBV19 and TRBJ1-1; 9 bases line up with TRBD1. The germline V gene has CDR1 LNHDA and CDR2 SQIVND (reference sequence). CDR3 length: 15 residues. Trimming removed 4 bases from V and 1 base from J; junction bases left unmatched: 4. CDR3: CASSTRQGGNTEAFF. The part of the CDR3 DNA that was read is TGTGCCAGTAGTACACGACAGGGGGGGAACACTGAA.

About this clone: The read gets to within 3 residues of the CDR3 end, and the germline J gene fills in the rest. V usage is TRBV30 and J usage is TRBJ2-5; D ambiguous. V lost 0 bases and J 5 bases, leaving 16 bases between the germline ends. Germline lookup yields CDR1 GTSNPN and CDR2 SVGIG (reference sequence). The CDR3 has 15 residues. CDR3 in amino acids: CAWSVPRSSEETQYF. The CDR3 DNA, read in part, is TGTGCCTGGAGTGTCCCGCGTTCCTCCGAGGAGACC.

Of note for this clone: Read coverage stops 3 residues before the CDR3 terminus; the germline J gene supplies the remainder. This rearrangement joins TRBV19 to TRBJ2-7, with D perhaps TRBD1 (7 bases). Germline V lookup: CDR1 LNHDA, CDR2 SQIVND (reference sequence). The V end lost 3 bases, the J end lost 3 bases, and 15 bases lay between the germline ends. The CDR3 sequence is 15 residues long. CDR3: CASSISAGGYYEQYF. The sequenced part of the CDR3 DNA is TGTGCCAGTAGTATTTCGGCAGGGGGGTACTACGAG.

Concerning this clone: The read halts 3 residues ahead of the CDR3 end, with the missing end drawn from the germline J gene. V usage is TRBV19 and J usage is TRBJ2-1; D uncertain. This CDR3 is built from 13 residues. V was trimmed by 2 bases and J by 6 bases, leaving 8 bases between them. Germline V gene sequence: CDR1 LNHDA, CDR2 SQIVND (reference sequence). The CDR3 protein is CASSISRLNEQFF. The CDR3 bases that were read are TGTGCCAGTAGTATATCCAGACTCAATGAG.

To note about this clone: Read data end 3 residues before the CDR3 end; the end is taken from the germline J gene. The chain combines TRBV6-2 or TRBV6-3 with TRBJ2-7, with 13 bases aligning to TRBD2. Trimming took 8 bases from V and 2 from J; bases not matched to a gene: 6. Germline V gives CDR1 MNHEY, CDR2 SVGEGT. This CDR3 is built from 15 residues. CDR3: CASGDGTSGTYEQYF. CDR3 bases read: TGTGCCAGCGGGGATGGGACTAGCGGGACCTACGAG.

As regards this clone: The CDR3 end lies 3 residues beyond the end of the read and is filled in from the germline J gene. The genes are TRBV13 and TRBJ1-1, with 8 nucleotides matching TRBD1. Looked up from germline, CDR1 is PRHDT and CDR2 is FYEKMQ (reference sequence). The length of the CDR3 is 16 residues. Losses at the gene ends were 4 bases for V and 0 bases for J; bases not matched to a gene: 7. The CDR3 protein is CASSSWTGLVNTEAFF. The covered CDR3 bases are TGTGCCAGCAGCTCGTGGACAGGGTTGGTGAACACTGAA.

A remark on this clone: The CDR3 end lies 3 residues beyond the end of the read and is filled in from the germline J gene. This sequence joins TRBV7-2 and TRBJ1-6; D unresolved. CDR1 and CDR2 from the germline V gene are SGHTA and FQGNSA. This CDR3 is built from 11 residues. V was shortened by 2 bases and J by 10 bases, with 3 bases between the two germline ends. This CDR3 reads CASSLQSPLHF. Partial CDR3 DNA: TGTGCCAGCAGCTTACAATCACCC. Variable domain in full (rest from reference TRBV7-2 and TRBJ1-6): GAGVSQSPSNKVTEKGKDVELRCDPISGHTALYWYRQSLGQGLEFLIYFQGNSAPDKSGLPSDRFSAERTGGSVSTLTIQRTQQEDSAVYLCASSLQSPLHFGNGTRLTVT.

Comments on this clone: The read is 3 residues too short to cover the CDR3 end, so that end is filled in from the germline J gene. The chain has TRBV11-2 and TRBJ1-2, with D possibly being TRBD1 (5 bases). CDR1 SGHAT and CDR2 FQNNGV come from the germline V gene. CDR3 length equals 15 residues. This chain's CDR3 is CASSALAGKSPDYTF. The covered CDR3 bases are TGTGCCAGCAGCGCCCTGGCAGGGAAATCACCTGAC.

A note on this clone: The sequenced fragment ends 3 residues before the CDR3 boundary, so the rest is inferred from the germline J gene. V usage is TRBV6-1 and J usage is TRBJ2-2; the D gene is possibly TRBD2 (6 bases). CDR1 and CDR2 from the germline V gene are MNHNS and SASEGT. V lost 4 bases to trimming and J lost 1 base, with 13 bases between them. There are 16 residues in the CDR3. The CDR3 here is CASSVEGSVNTGELFF. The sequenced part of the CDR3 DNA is TGTGCCAGCAGTGTGGAGGGGTCAGTGAACACCGGGGAG.

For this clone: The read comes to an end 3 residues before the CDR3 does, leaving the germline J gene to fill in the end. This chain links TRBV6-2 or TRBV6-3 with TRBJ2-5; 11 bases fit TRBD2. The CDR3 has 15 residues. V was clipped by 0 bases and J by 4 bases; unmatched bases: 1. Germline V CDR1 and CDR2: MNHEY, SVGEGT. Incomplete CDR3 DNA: TGTGCCAGCAGTTACTCAGGACTAGCGGGAGAGACC. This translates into CASSYSGLAGET. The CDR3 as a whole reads CASSYSGLAGETQYF.

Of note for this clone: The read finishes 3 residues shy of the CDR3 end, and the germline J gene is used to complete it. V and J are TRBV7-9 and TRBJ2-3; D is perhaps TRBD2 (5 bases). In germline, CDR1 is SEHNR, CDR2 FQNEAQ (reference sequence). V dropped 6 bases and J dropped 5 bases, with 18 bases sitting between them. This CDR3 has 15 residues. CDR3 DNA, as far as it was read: TGTGCCAGCAGTCTCGGACTGGCCGGTGAAGATACG. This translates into CASSLGLAGEDT. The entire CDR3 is CASSLGLAGEDTQYF.

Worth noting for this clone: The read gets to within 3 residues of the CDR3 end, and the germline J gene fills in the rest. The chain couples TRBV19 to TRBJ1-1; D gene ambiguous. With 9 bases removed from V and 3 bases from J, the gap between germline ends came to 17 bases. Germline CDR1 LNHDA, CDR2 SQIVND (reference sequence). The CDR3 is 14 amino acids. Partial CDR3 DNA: TGTGCCAGCAACAATCCGGGGTCCTACACTGAA. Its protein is CASNNPGSYTE. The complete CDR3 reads CASNNPGSYTEAFF.

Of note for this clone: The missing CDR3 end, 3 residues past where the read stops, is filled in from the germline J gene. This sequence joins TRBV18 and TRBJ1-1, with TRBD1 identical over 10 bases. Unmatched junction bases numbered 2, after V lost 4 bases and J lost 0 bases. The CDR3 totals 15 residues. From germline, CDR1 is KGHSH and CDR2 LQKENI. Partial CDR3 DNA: TGTGCCAGCTCACGAGGGACAGGGGTGAACACTGAA. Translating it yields CASSRGTGVNTE. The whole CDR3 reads CASSRGTGVNTEAFF. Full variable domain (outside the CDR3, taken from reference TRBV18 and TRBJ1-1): NAGVMQNPRHLVRRRGQEARLRCSPMKGHSHVYWYRQLPEEGLKFMVYLQKENIIDESGMPKERFSAEFPKEGPSILRIQQVVRGDSAAYFCASSRGTGVNTEAFFGQGTRLTVV.